This TCR beta chain was documented in a study of T cell responses to AZD1222 COVID-19 vaccine. As regards this clone: The target antigen is unknown.

CDR1 and CDR2 (germline): SQVTM, ANQGSEA. V lost 6 bases to trimming and J lost 1 base, with 16 bases between them. The CDR3 contains 15 residues. Study findings and constraints: Clonal diversity was possibly underestimated, and white British individuals and females predominated among donors.

Sequencing was performed with immunoSEQ multiplex PCR; in TCRdb, only in-frame clones are kept and a portion is missing. The profile shows roughly 87,000 clones, 70% to 90% of them singletons. V usage is TRBV29-1 and J usage is TRBJ2-1, with D possibly matching TRBD2 (7 bases). The TCR originated in an adult who received the AZD1222 COVID-19 vaccine. The sequenced sample was peripheral blood, obtained 28 days after the second AZD1222 dose. CDR3 nucleotide sequence: TGCAGCGTCAAAGGGGGAGGGGCGTCCTACAATGAGCAGTTCTTC. Its protein product is CSVKGGGASYNEQFF.